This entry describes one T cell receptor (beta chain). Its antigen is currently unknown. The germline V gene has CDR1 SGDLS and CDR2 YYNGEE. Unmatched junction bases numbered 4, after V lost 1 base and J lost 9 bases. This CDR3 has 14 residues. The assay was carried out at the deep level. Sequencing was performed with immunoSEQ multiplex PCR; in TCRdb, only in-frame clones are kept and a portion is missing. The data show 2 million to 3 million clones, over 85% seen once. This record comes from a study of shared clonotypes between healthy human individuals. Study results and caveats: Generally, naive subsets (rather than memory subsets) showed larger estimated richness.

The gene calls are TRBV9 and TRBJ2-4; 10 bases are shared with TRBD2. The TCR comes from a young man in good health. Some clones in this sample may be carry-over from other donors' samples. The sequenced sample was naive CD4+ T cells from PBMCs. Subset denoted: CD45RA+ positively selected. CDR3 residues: CASSVLAGDGIQYF. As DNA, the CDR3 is TGTGCCAGCAGCGTACTAGCGGGAGACGGCATTCAGTACTTC.